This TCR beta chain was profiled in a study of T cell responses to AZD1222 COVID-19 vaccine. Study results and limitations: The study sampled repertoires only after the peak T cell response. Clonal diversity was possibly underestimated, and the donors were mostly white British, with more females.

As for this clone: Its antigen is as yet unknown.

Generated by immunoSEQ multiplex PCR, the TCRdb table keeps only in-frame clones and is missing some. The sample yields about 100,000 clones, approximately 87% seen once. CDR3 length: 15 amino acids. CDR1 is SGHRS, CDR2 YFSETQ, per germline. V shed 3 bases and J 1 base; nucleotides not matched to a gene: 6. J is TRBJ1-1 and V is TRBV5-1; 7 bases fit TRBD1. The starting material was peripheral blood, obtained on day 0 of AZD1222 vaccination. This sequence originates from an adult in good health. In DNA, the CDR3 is TGCGCCAGCAGCTCCTCGAGACAGGGGAACACTGAAGCTTTCTTT. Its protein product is CASSSSRQGNTEAFF.